A selection of T cell receptor beta chains follows, all from one sample in a study of blood T cell repertoires in COVID-19. Sequencing used immunoSEQ multiplex PCR; TCRdb keeps in-frame clones, though not all of them. Of 300,000 to 450,000 clones in the sample, roughly 90% were seen once. The sample consisted of PBMCs or T cells enriched from blood (not recorded which). Source of these receptors: a woman in her twenties or thirties who had been exposed to COVID-19. Both conserved end residues are part of each CDR3. A D gene is named only where the DNA matches it firmly. The size of a clone is reported for some rows only, either as once, few or many, or as a class for expanded clones.

D: NA
J: TRBJ2-7
V: TRBV10-3
size: NA
DNA: TGTGCCATCAGTGAGTCTAGCGGCCTTTACGAGCAGTACTTC
CDR3: CAISESSGLYEQYF

D: NA
J: TRBJ1-2
V: TRBV28
size: NA
DNA: TGTGCCAGCAGCTACGGGGGGGCCGATCGCTACACCTTC
CDR3: CASSYGGADRYTF

D: NA
J: TRBJ1-5
V: TRBV20-1
size: NA
DNA: TGCAGTGCTAGTTCATTCTATAGCAATCAGCCCCAGCATTTT
CDR3: CSASSFYSNQPQHF

D: TRBD2
J: TRBJ2-2
V: TRBV18
size: NA
DNA: TGTGCCAGCTCACCGGGACTAGGTTCGGCCGGGGAGCTGTTTTTT
CDR3: CASSPGLGSAGELFF

D: TRBD1
J: TRBJ1-1
V: TRBV15
size: NA
DNA: TGTGCCACCAGCAGAGTCCCCGGGACAGGGAGGGAAGATGAAGCTTTCTTT
CDR3: CATSRVPGTGREDEAFF

D: TRBD1
J: TRBJ1-4
V: TRBV3-1/TRBV3-2
size: NA
DNA: TGTGCCAGCAGCCAACCTCCGGACAGGCCTAATGAAAAACTGTTTTTT
CDR3: CASSQPPDRPNEKLFF

D: TRBD1
J: TRBJ1-1
V: TRBV9
size: few
DNA: TGTGCCAGCAGCGTAGTCGGGCAGCGGGGTGGAACAGGGGGCATGGGCACTGAAGCTTTCTTT
CDR3: CASSVVGQRGGTGGMGTEAFF

D: NA
J: TRBJ2-7
V: TRBV28
size: NA
DNA: TGTGCCAGCAGCCTGGTTGGGGGGTACGAGCAGTACTTC
CDR3: CASSLVGGYEQYF

D: TRBD2
J: TRBJ2-1
V: TRBV14
size: NA
DNA: TGTGCCAGCAGCCAGAGAAAGGGCGGGAGTAGAGATCATGAGCAGTTCTTC
CDR3: CASSQRKGGSRDHEQFF

D: NA
J: TRBJ1-5
V: TRBV5-1
size: NA
DNA: TGCGCCAGCAGCTTGGGACAGCATAATCAGCCCCAGCATTTT
CDR3: CASSLGQHNQPQHF

D: TRBD2
J: TRBJ2-1
V: TRBV14
size: once
DNA: TGTGCCAGCAGCTCACAACCGGGAGGCCAGGATGAGCAGTTCTTC
CDR3: CASSSQPGGQDEQFF

D: NA
J: TRBJ2-7
V: TRBV4-2
size: NA
DNA: TGTGCCAGCAGCCAAGATGGGCAGGGGAAGTACTTC
CDR3: CASSQDGQGKYF

D: TRBD2
J: TRBJ2-7
V: TRBV3-1/TRBV3-2
size: NA
DNA: TGTGCCAGCAGCCCGCCGGGACTAGCGTTGTACGAGCAGTACTTC
CDR3: CASSPPGLALYEQYF

D: TRBD1
J: TRBJ1-5
V: TRBV19
size: NA
DNA: TGTGCCAGTACCCAGACAGGGGGTCTCCCCAATCAGCCCCAGCATTTT
CDR3: CASTQTGGLPNQPQHF

D: NA
J: TRBJ1-1
V: TRBV7-9
size: NA
DNA: TGTGCCAGCAGCTTAGCGAAGGGGCGCGGTGATCCTGAAGCTTTCTTT
CDR3: CASSLAKGRGDPEAFF

D: NA
J: TRBJ2-1
V: TRBV5-1
size: NA
DNA: TGCGCCAGCAGCTTGGGGAGCTCCTACAATGAGCAGTTCTTC
CDR3: CASSLGSSYNEQFF

D: TRBD1
J: TRBJ2-2
V: TRBV19
size: NA
DNA: TGTGCCAGTAGTCCGCGACAGGGAGCGAACACCGGGGAGCTGTTTTTT
CDR3: CASSPRQGANTGELFF

D: NA
J: TRBJ2-1
V: TRBV2
size: few
DNA: TGTGCCAGCAGGTCCGGGGGCAATGAGCAGTTCTTC
CDR3: CASRSGGNEQFF

D: TRBD1
J: TRBJ1-2
V: TRBV27
size: NA
DNA: TGTGCCAGCAGTGGAGGGACAGCGTTTAACTATGGCTACACCTTC
CDR3: CASSGGTAFNYGYTF

D: NA
J: TRBJ2-2
V: TRBV7-8
size: NA
DNA: TGTGCCAGCAGCTTCGTGCAGGGGAGCACCGGGGAGCTGTTTTTT
CDR3: CASSFVQGSTGELFF

D: TRBD1
J: TRBJ2-7
V: TRBV6-1
size: NA
DNA: TGTGCCAGCAGTGAGCCGGCAGGGGGAAGGTACGAGCAGTACTTC
CDR3: CASSEPAGGRYEQYF

D: NA
J: TRBJ2-1
V: TRBV12-5
size: NA
DNA: TGTGCTAGTGGTTTCCTGACATCGTACTACAATGAGCAGTTCTTC
CDR3: CASGFLTSYYNEQFF

D: NA
J: TRBJ2-1
V: TRBV27
size: NA
DNA: TGTGCCAGCAGTTTCATCGCGGTAAGCGCCTCCTACAATGAGCAGTTCTTC
CDR3: CASSFIAVSASYNEQFF

D: NA
J: TRBJ2-4
V: TRBV9
size: NA
DNA: TGTGCCAGCAGCCCCTTAGGGGTTCAGTACTTC
CDR3: CASSPLGVQYF

D: NA
J: TRBJ1-4
V: TRBV7-3
size: NA
DNA: TGTGCCAGCAGCTCCCGAAGGCCCCCAAGTCTTACAGGCGAAAAACTGTTTTTT
CDR3: CASSSRRPPSLTGEKLFF

D: NA
J: TRBJ2-1
V: TRBV30
size: NA
DNA: TGTGCCTGGAGTCCCGAGGCTAGCTACAATGAGCAGTTCTTC
CDR3: CAWSPEASYNEQFF

D: TRBD1
J: TRBJ2-1
V: TRBV6-5
size: once
DNA: TGTGCCAGCAGGACTTCGGGACAGGGAAGGGATGAGCAGTTCTTC
CDR3: CASRTSGQGRDEQFF

D: NA
J: TRBJ2-7
V: TRBV10-2
size: few
DNA: TGCGCCAGCACTCCCCTTGAGGGGGTCGGCGAGCAGTACTTC
CDR3: CASTPLEGVGEQYF

D: TRBD1
J: TRBJ1-2
V: TRBV19
size: NA
DNA: TGTGCCAGTAGTGAACTGGGGACAGGCCTCTTCTATGGCTACACCTTC
CDR3: CASSELGTGLFYGYTF

D: NA
J: TRBJ1-2
V: TRBV7-9
size: NA
DNA: TGTGCCAGCAGCTTAGCCGTGACAATCTTTGGCTACACCTTC
CDR3: CASSLAVTIFGYTF

D: TRBD1
J: TRBJ2-2
V: TRBV4-2
size: NA
DNA: TGTGCCAGCAGCCAAGTATGGGACAGGGTGTTGCGGGAGCTGTTTTTT
CDR3: CASSQVWDRVLRELFF

D: TRBD2
J: TRBJ2-1
V: TRBV28
size: NA
DNA: TGTGCCAGCACCGAAACTAGCGGGAGAGCCAATGAGCAGTTCTTC
CDR3: CASTETSGRANEQFF

D: TRBD2
J: TRBJ2-7
V: TRBV5-1
size: NA
DNA: TGCGCCAGCAGCTTTACTAGCGGAATCACCTACGAGCAGTACTTC
CDR3: CASSFTSGITYEQYF

D: TRBD1
J: TRBJ1-5
V: TRBV23-1
size: NA
DNA: TGCGCCAGCAGTAGGACAGGGAGAGGGAATAGCAATCAGCCCCAGCATTTT
CDR3: CASSRTGRGNSNQPQHF

D: NA
J: TRBJ1-1
V: TRBV11-2
size: NA
DNA: TGTGCCAGCAGCCCTCAGGTGAACACTGAAGCTTTCTTT
CDR3: CASSPQVNTEAFF

D: TRBD1
J: TRBJ1-1
V: TRBV6-4
size: NA
DNA: TGTGCCAGCAGTGACGGGACAGGGGTCACTGAAGCTTTCTTT
CDR3: CASSDGTGVTEAFF

D: NA
J: TRBJ1-2
V: TRBV5-1
size: NA
DNA: TGCGCCAGCAGTCGTGACACGGGGGATGGCTACACCTTC
CDR3: CASSRDTGDGYTF

D: TRBD1
J: TRBJ2-1
V: TRBV13
size: NA
DNA: TGTGCCAGCAGCTCAGACAGGGGTGGACAGTTCTTC
CDR3: CASSSDRGGQFF

D: NA
J: TRBJ1-3
V: TRBV5-1
size: once
DNA: TGCGCCAGCAGGGGAGCGAGCTCTGGAAACACCATATATTTT
CDR3: CASRGASSGNTIYF

D: TRBD2
J: TRBJ2-1
V: TRBV7-8
size: NA
DNA: TGTGCCAGCAGCTTACTAGCGGGACATGAGAATGAGCAGTTCTTC
CDR3: CASSLLAGHENEQFF

D: TRBD1
J: TRBJ1-2
V: TRBV7-8
size: NA
DNA: TGTGCCAGCAGCTTAGGCCGGGACAGCACTATGAGCTACACCTTC
CDR3: CASSLGRDSTMSYTF

D: TRBD1
J: TRBJ2-7
V: TRBV5-1
size: NA
DNA: TGCGCCAGCAGCCCCGCACCGACAGGGACCTACGAGCAGTACTTC
CDR3: CASSPAPTGTYEQYF

D: TRBD2
J: TRBJ2-7
V: TRBV2
size: NA
DNA: TGTGCCAGCAGTGAAGGTAGCGGGAGGGTGTCGGCCTACGAGCAGTACTTC
CDR3: CASSEGSGRVSAYEQYF

D: TRBD1
J: TRBJ2-5
V: TRBV7-2
size: few
DNA: TGTGCCAGCAGCGAGGGGGCAGAGGGGACCCAGTACTTC
CDR3: CASSEGAEGTQYF

D: TRBD1
J: TRBJ1-6
V: TRBV5-4
size: NA
DNA: TGTGCCAGCAGCTGGGACAGGGTTAATTCACCCCTCCACTTT
CDR3: CASSWDRVNSPLHF

D: NA
J: TRBJ1-2
V: TRBV5-8
size: NA
DNA: TGTGCCAGCAGCTTCGGACAGCTAGCTAACTATGGCTACACCTTC
CDR3: CASSFGQLANYGYTF

D: NA
J: TRBJ1-2
V: TRBV27
size: NA
DNA: TGTGCCAGCAGTCGAAGGGGGTTGGACGGCTACACCTTC
CDR3: CASSRRGLDGYTF

D: TRBD1
J: TRBJ2-3
V: TRBV9
size: NA
DNA: TGTGCCAGCAGCTCAGACAGGGGCTACACAGATACGCAGTATTTT
CDR3: CASSSDRGYTDTQYF

D: NA
J: TRBJ1-6
V: TRBV9
size: NA
DNA: TGTGCCAGCAGCGCCACTCTACAGGGAAATTCACCCCTCCACTTT
CDR3: CASSATLQGNSPLHF

D: NA
J: TRBJ2-7
V: TRBV20-1
size: NA
DNA: TGCAGTGCTAGAGACAGGGCCTTGCAGTACTTC
CDR3: CSARDRALQYF

D: NA
J: TRBJ2-1
V: TRBV27
size: NA
DNA: TGTGCCAGCAGTCTAGGTGACTTCGATGAGCAGTTCTTC
CDR3: CASSLGDFDEQFF

D: TRBD2
J: TRBJ2-7
V: TRBV5-4
size: NA
DNA: TGTGCCAGCAGCTTGGAGGGTAGCGGGATAGGGGGGTCCTACGAGCAGTACTTC
CDR3: CASSLEGSGIGGSYEQYF

D: TRBD2
J: TRBJ2-1
V: TRBV19
size: NA
DNA: TGTGCCAGTAGTATAGATCATGGGGGGACTTGGGCACTAGCGGGAGGGAGGGATGAGCAGTTCTTC
CDR3: CASSIDHGGTWALAGGRDEQFF

D: TRBD2
J: TRBJ2-1
V: TRBV3-1/TRBV3-2
size: few
DNA: TGTGCCAGCAGCAATCTAGCGGGAGTGAGTGAGCAGTTCTTC
CDR3: CASSNLAGVSEQFF

D: NA
J: TRBJ2-3
V: TRBV7-3
size: once
DNA: TGTGCCAGCAGCCCGGGGGCAGATACGCAGTATTTT
CDR3: CASSPGADTQYF

D: TRBD1
J: TRBJ1-2
V: TRBV7-9
size: NA
DNA: TGTGCCAGCAGCCAAGGACAGGGCTATGGCTACACCTTC
CDR3: CASSQGQGYGYTF

D: NA
J: TRBJ2-2
V: TRBV9
size: NA
DNA: TGTGCCAGCAGCGTAGAGTCTTGGGCCTCCAACACCGGGGAGCTGTTTTTT
CDR3: CASSVESWASNTGELFF

D: NA
J: TRBJ2-7
V: TRBV18
size: NA
DNA: TGTGCCAGCTCGCCTACGACTAGAGGCGAGCAGTACTTC
CDR3: CASSPTTRGEQYF

D: NA
J: TRBJ1-2
V: TRBV7-3
size: NA
DNA: TGTGCCAGCAGCTTAGGGGCCTTACAGGGAATGCATGGCTACACCTTC
CDR3: CASSLGALQGMHGYTF

D: TRBD2
J: TRBJ2-5
V: TRBV3-1/TRBV3-2
size: NA
DNA: TGTGCCAGCAGCCAACTTGGACTAGCGGGAGGCCAAGAGACCCAGTACTTC
CDR3: CASSQLGLAGGQETQYF